This is a list of T cell receptor beta chains from one sample in a study of cytomegalovirus exposure and HLA in healthy donors. Produced via immunoSEQ multiplex PCR; TCRdb's table is partial and in-frame only. Of 150,000 or so clones listed, about 80% are singletons. Sequenced material: PBMCs. These receptors all stem from a man between 18 and 29 years old in good health and CMV-seropositive. The CDR3 runs from the conserved cysteine through the conserved F or W. Each record gives: clone size, J gene, V gene, D gene, CDR3 DNA, CDR3 protein. The D gene is left open where the match is weak. Expanded clones are given a class, and other clones once, few, many or no size at all.

- | TRBJ2-7 | TRBV4-1 | - | TGCGCCAGCAGCCAAACCGGGTCAGGGGTGCGCGAGCAGTACTTC | CASSQTGSGVREQYF
few | TRBJ2-3 | TRBV28 | - | TGTGCCAGCAGTCCCCTCGGTAGGCTAGTTAGCACAGATACGCAGTATTTT | CASSPLGRLVSTDTQYF
- | TRBJ1-4 | TRBV5-5 | - | TGTGCCAGCAGCTATGTTGGACAGCTAACTAATGAAAAACTGTTTTTT | CASSYVGQLTNEKLFF
- | TRBJ1-1 | TRBV19 | - | TGTGCCAGTAGTATGGTATCGGGTTTCACTGAAGCTTTCTTT | CASSMVSGFTEAFF
- | TRBJ1-4 | TRBV28 | - | TGTGCCAGCCGACCCGGGGGTGAAAAACTGTTTTTT | CASRPGGEKLFF
- | TRBJ2-3 | TRBV4-1 | - | TGCGCCAGCAGCCAAGTCATATTATCGCAGGCTAGCACAGATACGCAGTATTTT | CASSQVILSQASTDTQYF
- | TRBJ1-1 | TRBV19 | - | TGTGCCAGTAGTATCGACGGACAGATGAACACTGAAGCTTTCTTT | CASSIDGQMNTEAFF
- | TRBJ1-5 | TRBV27 | - | TGTGCCAGCAGCAGGGGACCCAATCAGCCCCAGCATTTT | CASSRGPNQPQHF
- | TRBJ2-7 | TRBV7-9 | - | TGTGCCAGCAGCTTGTCGCAGAACCTTTACGAGCAGTACTTC | CASSLSQNLYEQYF
- | TRBJ2-1 | TRBV9 | TRBD2 | TGTGCCAGCAGCGTAGGGACTAGTTTCTGGAATGAGCAGTTCTTC | CASSVGTSFWNEQFF
few | TRBJ2-1 | TRBV28 | - | TGTGCCAGCAGTTTACTTGGGGCCTCCTACAATGAGCAGTTCTTC | CASSLLGASYNEQFF
- | TRBJ1-3 | TRBV30 | TRBD1 | TGTGCCTGGAGTGGGGCTACAGGGGCCCCGGGAAACACCATATATTTT | CAWSGATGAPGNTIYF
- | TRBJ1-4 | TRBV14 | - | TGTGCCAGCAGCGCTACAGGGATTAATGAAAAACTGTTTTTT | CASSATGINEKLFF
few | TRBJ2-1 | TRBV7-2 | - | TGTGCCAGCAGCCGGAGCGGATATGAGCAGTTCTTC | CASSRSGYEQFF
- | TRBJ1-1 | TRBV4-3 | - | TGCGCCAGCAGCCAAGGGGGCGCGAGCACTGAAGCTTTCTTT | CASSQGGASTEAFF
- | TRBJ2-7 | TRBV14 | TRBD2 | TGTGCCAGCAGCCCCGTCGGCGGGGGGACCTACGAGCAGTACTTC | CASSPVGGGTYEQYF
few | TRBJ2-1 | TRBV4-1 | TRBD2 | TGCGCCAGCAGCCAAAGCGGGAGGACCTACAATGAGCAGTTCTTC | CASSQSGRTYNEQFF
few | TRBJ2-5 | TRBV4-1 | - | TGCGCCAGCAGCCAAGATAGAGTGGGGGGGCCGGGAGAGACCCAGTACTTC | CASSQDRVGGPGETQYF
- | TRBJ1-2 | TRBV6-1 | TRBD1 | TGTGCCAGCACCGAAGCCGGGACAGGGTCCTATGGCTACACCTTC | CASTEAGTGSYGYTF
- | TRBJ1-1 | TRBV5-1 | TRBD1 | TGCGCCAGCAGCCCCACGACAGGGAGAGGGTCCCTAGGGACTGAAGCTTTCTTT | CASSPTTGRGSLGTEAFF
- | TRBJ2-3 | TRBV11-2 | TRBD2 | TGTGCCAGCAGCACTAGACTAGCGGTGGGCACAGATACGCAGTATTTT | CASSTRLAVGTDTQYF
- | TRBJ2-3 | TRBV10-2 | - | TGCGCCAGCATACAGGACGCGCAGACAGATACGCAGTATTTT | CASIQDAQTDTQYF
- | TRBJ2-7 | TRBV9 | TRBD1 | TGTGCCAGCAGCGTAGGGGCCGAAAGGGACAGCTACGAGCAGTACTTC | CASSVGAERDSYEQYF
few | TRBJ1-2 | TRBV29-1 | - | TGCAGCGTTGGGGGCGGCGACAAATATGGAGGCTACACCTTC | CSVGGGDKYGGYTF
- | TRBJ2-5 | TRBV5-4 | - | TGTGCCAGCAGCTTGTCGACTACCGAGACCCAGTACTTC | CASSLSTTETQYF
- | TRBJ2-7 | TRBV13 | TRBD2 | TGTGCCAGCAGCTTAGGGACGGGGGGATCCTACGAGCAGTACTTC | CASSLGTGGSYEQYF
few | TRBJ2-7 | TRBV5-1 | - | TGCGCCAGCAGCTTGATTGACTCCTACGAGCAGTACTTC | CASSLIDSYEQYF
once | TRBJ2-7 | TRBV7-2 | TRBD1 | TGTGCCAGCAGCTCCCCGGGACAGGGGTTGTACGAGCAGTACTTC | CASSSPGQGLYEQYF
- | TRBJ2-7 | TRBV2 | - | TGTGCCAGCAGTTTGTACAAGAACTACGAGCAGTACTTC | CASSLYKNYEQYF
- | TRBJ2-3 | TRBV7-6 | - | TGTGCCAGCAGCCCTGAGGACAGCGATACGCAGTATTTT | CASSPEDSDTQYF
few | TRBJ1-4 | TRBV7-9 | - | TGTGCCAGTTTGGGGGGTGACACTAATGAAAAACTGTTTTTT | CASLGGDTNEKLFF
- | TRBJ1-4 | TRBV27 | TRBD1 | TGTGCCAGCAGTTATGGACAGGGCGGTTTTGAAAAACTGTTTTTT | CASSYGQGGFEKLFF
- | TRBJ1-5 | TRBV2 | TRBD1 | TGTGCCAGCGCATTGCGACAGGGTCTGGGACAGCCCCAGCATTTT | CASALRQGLGQPQHF
- | TRBJ2-7 | TRBV29-1 | - | TGCAGCGTGCGGGACCATGGGGCCTACGAGCAGTACTTC | CSVRDHGAYEQYF
- | TRBJ2-1 | TRBV30 | TRBD2 | TGTGCCTGGAGAGAAGGGGCTAGCGGGGGGTACAATGAGCAGTTCTTC | CAWREGASGGYNEQFF
once | TRBJ2-5 | TRBV29-1 | TRBD1 | TGCAGCGCCACAGGACAGGGAGAGAACTTC | CSATGQGENF
few | TRBJ2-3 | TRBV6-4 | - | TGTGCCAGCAGTGACGGAGGTACGCAGTATTTT | CASSDGGTQYF